The rows below give T cell receptor beta chains drawn from one sample of a study of vaccination and CD4 T cells after COVID-19. Their specific antigens are unknown. TCRdb ran MiXCR on the PCR reads and lists one entry per CDR3 protein. The table lists roughly 7,400 distinct CDR3 sequences, 74% of them singletons. The sample was CD4+ T cells from blood, cultured in vitro. The receptor set was obtained from a human donor who had recovered from COVID-19. CDR3s include the opening cysteine and the closing phenylalanine or tryptophan. Each record gives: V gene, J gene, CDR3 protein.

TRBV20-1	TRBJ2-5	CSARGGVARYYQETQYF
TRBV2	TRBJ2-5	CASRAGTGSGTQYF
TRBV20-1	TRBJ2-5	CSAPEGQETQYF
TRBV2	TRBJ2-7	CASSRDSSSYEQYF
TRBV20-1	TRBJ2-7	CSAPHPALQHEQYF
TRBV6-5	TRBJ1-2	CASSYGQTRGYTF
TRBV7-2	TRBJ1-2	CASIKPTGLNYGYTF
TRBV27	TRBJ2-3	CASSFIGAGGGTDTQYF
TRBV27	TRBJ1-2	CASSLGWDYGYTF
TRBV12-3/TRBV12-4	TRBJ2-7	CASSLSQGRYEQYF
TRBV6-1	TRBJ1-2	CASSNPGHLNYGYTF
TRBV2	TRBJ2-1	CASSDIGSVPGNEQFF
TRBV6-1	TRBJ1-6	CASSADRVGSPLHF
TRBV6-1	TRBJ1-2	CASSEVLQGNGYTF
TRBV6-1	TRBJ2-2	CASTDRWGQGTGELFF
TRBV6-1	TRBJ2-3	CASSRGLAGGTDTQYF
TRBV7-2	TRBJ2-3	CASSLVVSGFTDTQYF
TRBV11-3	TRBJ2-1	CASSLEGQGNNEQFF
TRBV11-3	TRBJ1-2	CASSFGQGDGYTF
TRBV2	TRBJ1-1	CASRLQGARAFF
TRBV20-1	TRBJ2-3	CSARGPSGEPRLGTQYF
TRBV15	TRBJ2-7	CATSRGSMSSYEQYF
TRBV6-1	TRBJ2-5	CASSQTGDPGETQYF
TRBV25-1	TRBJ2-3	CASSESRTSGSGDTQYF
TRBV6-5	TRBJ1-4	CASSYSQGPGEKLFF
TRBV7-2	TRBJ1-2	CASSLVGEAPYGYTF
TRBV20-1	TRBJ1-2	CSSSGTGSYGYGYTF
TRBV6-2/TRBV6-3	TRBJ2-3	CASSYQTGGNTDTQYF
TRBV27	TRBJ2-1	CASSRFFAGGTGGRGHEQFF
TRBV10-3	TRBJ1-5	CAISQQGNQPQHF